This is a list of T cell receptor beta chains from one sample in a study of blood T cell repertoires in COVID-19. Here immunoSEQ multiplex PCR was the method, and the copy in TCRdb shows in-frame clones only, minus some. The data show 30,000 or so clones, about two thirds seen once. The sample consisted of peripheral blood. These receptors were collected from a human donor in a cohort sampled during active COVID-19. Both conserved end residues are part of each CDR3. A D gene is named only where the DNA matches it firmly. The size of a clone is reported for some rows only, either as once, few or many, or as a class for expanded clones.

d_call: TRBD1; cdr3_length: 15; v_call: TRBV27; j_call: TRBJ2-6; clone_size: .; cdr3_nt: TGTGCCAGCAGTTCAAGGGGGCCCGGGGCCAACGTCCTGACTTTC; cdr3_aa: CASSSRGPGANVLTF
d_call: TRBD1; cdr3_length: 16; v_call: TRBV9; j_call: TRBJ2-1; clone_size: once; cdr3_nt: TGTGCCAGCAGCTCTTTAGCCGGGACAGGGTTGAATGAGCAGTTCTTC; cdr3_aa: CASSSLAGTGLNEQFF
d_call: .; cdr3_length: 14; v_call: TRBV15; j_call: TRBJ2-1; clone_size: few; cdr3_nt: TGTGCCACCAGCTCCCGGGACATACGCAATGAGCAGTTCTTC; cdr3_aa: CATSSRDIRNEQFF
d_call: TRBD2; cdr3_length: 18; v_call: TRBV7-8; j_call: TRBJ2-7; clone_size: .; cdr3_nt: TGTGCCACCAGGACCCGGAGGAAGGGACTAGCTGGAGAAGTCGAGCAGTACTTC; cdr3_aa: CATRTRRKGLAGEVEQYF
d_call: .; cdr3_length: 16; v_call: TRBV10-3; j_call: TRBJ2-2; clone_size: .; cdr3_nt: TGTGCCATCAGTGCATCCGGGACAAAAAACACCGGGGAGCTGTTTTTT; cdr3_aa: CAISASGTKNTGELFF
d_call: .; cdr3_length: 14; v_call: TRBV2; j_call: TRBJ2-5; clone_size: few; cdr3_nt: TGTGCCAGCAGTGTGTCACCGGGCCAAGAGACCCAGTACTTC; cdr3_aa: CASSVSPGQETQYF
d_call: TRBD1; cdr3_length: 15; v_call: TRBV27; j_call: TRBJ2-1; clone_size: .; cdr3_nt: TGTGCCAGCAGTTTCCGGGACAGGGGGCTAAGTGAGCAGTTCTTC; cdr3_aa: CASSFRDRGLSEQFF
d_call: TRBD1; cdr3_length: 15; v_call: TRBV7-6; j_call: TRBJ1-6; clone_size: .; cdr3_nt: TGTGCCAGCAGCTCAGAGGGACAGCGGAGTTCACCCCTCCACTTT; cdr3_aa: CASSSEGQRSSPLHF
d_call: TRBD2; cdr3_length: 18; v_call: TRBV5-1; j_call: TRBJ2-7; clone_size: .; cdr3_nt: TGCGCCAGCAGCTTGGGAGGACTAGCGGGAGGCCCCTCCTACGAGCAGTACTTC; cdr3_aa: CASSLGGLAGGPSYEQYF
d_call: .; cdr3_length: 13; v_call: TRBV6-6; j_call: TRBJ1-2; clone_size: .; cdr3_nt: TGTGCCAGCAGCTCCTCCGGGGGATTTGGCTACACCTTC; cdr3_aa: CASSSSGGFGYTF
d_call: .; cdr3_length: 12; v_call: TRBV28; j_call: TRBJ2-7; clone_size: .; cdr3_nt: TGTGCCAGCAGTTTGGCAGGCTACGAGCAGTACTTC; cdr3_aa: CASSLAGYEQYF
d_call: .; cdr3_length: 13; v_call: TRBV12-3/TRBV12-4; j_call: TRBJ1-4; clone_size: .; cdr3_nt: TGTGCCAGCAGTTCCGGGTATAATGAAAAACTGTTTTTT; cdr3_aa: CASSSGYNEKLFF
d_call: TRBD2; cdr3_length: 15; v_call: TRBV11-1; j_call: TRBJ2-5; clone_size: .; cdr3_nt: TGTGCCAGCAGCGTCACCGGGACTAGCCTAGAGACCCAGTACTTC; cdr3_aa: CASSVTGTSLETQYF
d_call: TRBD1; cdr3_length: 19; v_call: TRBV7-2; j_call: TRBJ1-3; clone_size: .; cdr3_nt: TGTGCCAGCAGCGCGCGTACCGGGACAGGCGCCATCTCTGGAAACACCATATATTTT; cdr3_aa: CASSARTGTGAISGNTIYF
d_call: .; cdr3_length: 13; v_call: TRBV18; j_call: TRBJ2-1; clone_size: .; cdr3_nt: TGTGCCAGCTCACCAGCGAGAGACAATGAGCAGTTCTTC; cdr3_aa: CASSPARDNEQFF
d_call: .; cdr3_length: 13; v_call: TRBV2; j_call: TRBJ2-3; clone_size: .; cdr3_nt: TGTGCCAGCAGTGAGAGGCGAACAGATACGCAGTATTTT; cdr3_aa: CASSERRTDTQYF
d_call: TRBD1; cdr3_length: 17; v_call: TRBV30; j_call: TRBJ1-5; clone_size: many; cdr3_nt: TGTGCCTGGAGTAGAGGGACAGGGGTCGATAGCAATCAGCCCCAGCATTTT; cdr3_aa: CAWSRGTGVDSNQPQHF
d_call: .; cdr3_length: 13; v_call: TRBV7-8; j_call: TRBJ2-7; clone_size: .; cdr3_nt: TGTGCCAGCAACAAAGGGGTTTCCGACGAGCAGTACTTC; cdr3_aa: CASNKGVSDEQYF
d_call: .; cdr3_length: 15; v_call: TRBV15; j_call: TRBJ1-6; clone_size: few; cdr3_nt: TGTGCCACCAGCAAGTTCCCCACAGGGCGGTCACCCCTCCACTTT; cdr3_aa: CATSKFPTGRSPLHF
d_call: TRBD2; cdr3_length: 11; v_call: TRBV28; j_call: TRBJ2-7; clone_size: .; cdr3_nt: TGTGCCAGCAGGGGAGGGCCCGAGCAGTACTTC; cdr3_aa: CASRGGPEQYF
d_call: .; cdr3_length: 11; v_call: TRBV20-1; j_call: TRBJ2-7; clone_size: .; cdr3_nt: TGCAGTGGCCTTGCCGGTTACGAGCAGTACTTC; cdr3_aa: CSGLAGYEQYF
d_call: TRBD1; cdr3_length: 15; v_call: TRBV9; j_call: TRBJ2-3; clone_size: .; cdr3_nt: TGTGCCAGCAGCGTCCGGGACAGGGTTTTAGATACGCAGTATTTT; cdr3_aa: CASSVRDRVLDTQYF
d_call: .; cdr3_length: 13; v_call: TRBV6-6; j_call: TRBJ2-2; clone_size: .; cdr3_nt: TGTGCCAGCAGGAGAATTGACACCGGGGAGCTGTTTTTT; cdr3_aa: CASRRIDTGELFF
d_call: TRBD1; cdr3_length: 13; v_call: TRBV2; j_call: TRBJ2-5; clone_size: .; cdr3_nt: TGTGCCAGCATCCGGGACAGACAAGAGACCCAGTACTTC; cdr3_aa: CASIRDRQETQYF
d_call: TRBD1; cdr3_length: 14; v_call: TRBV7-2; j_call: TRBJ1-6; clone_size: .; cdr3_nt: TGTGCCAGCAGCTTGGACAGGGTTAATTCACCCCTCCACTTT; cdr3_aa: CASSLDRVNSPLHF
d_call: .; cdr3_length: 14; v_call: TRBV5-4; j_call: TRBJ2-3; clone_size: .; cdr3_nt: TGTGCCAGCAGCCTGGACCTCGTGGGGGGTACGCAGTATTTT; cdr3_aa: CASSLDLVGGTQYF
d_call: .; cdr3_length: 11; v_call: TRBV4-1; j_call: TRBJ2-1; clone_size: .; cdr3_nt: TGCGCCAGCAGCCACCAGGAAGAGCAGTTCTTC; cdr3_aa: CASSHQEEQFF